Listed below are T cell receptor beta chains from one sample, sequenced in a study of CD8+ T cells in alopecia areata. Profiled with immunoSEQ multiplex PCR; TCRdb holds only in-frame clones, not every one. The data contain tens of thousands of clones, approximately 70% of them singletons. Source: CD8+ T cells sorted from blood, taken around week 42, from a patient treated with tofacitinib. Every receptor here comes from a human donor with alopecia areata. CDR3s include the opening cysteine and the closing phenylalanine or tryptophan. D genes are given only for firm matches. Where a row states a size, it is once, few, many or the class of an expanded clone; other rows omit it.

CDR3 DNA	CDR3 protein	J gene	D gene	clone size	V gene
TGTGCCAGCAGCTTAGGGGACAGGGTGGAAGAGACCCAGTACTTC	CASSLGDRVEETQYF	TRBJ2-5	TRBD1	few	TRBV13
TGTGCCAGCAGCCAGGACAGGGGGCTGGTTGAAGCTTTCTTT	CASSQDRGLVEAFF	TRBJ1-1	TRBD1	.	TRBV7-2
TGTGCCAGCAGTGAAATCTCAGGGGACTATGAGCAGTTCTTC	CASSEISGDYEQFF	TRBJ2-1	.	.	TRBV6-4
TGTGCCAGCAGTGACTCAGCGGGGGTCTACAATGAGCAGTTCTTC	CASSDSAGVYNEQFF	TRBJ2-1	TRBD2	few	TRBV2
TGTGCCAGCACTAAACTAGCGGGGGAAAACTACGAGCAGTACTTC	CASTKLAGENYEQYF	TRBJ2-7	TRBD2	.	TRBV2
TGTGCCAGCAGCTTATTAGAGGACACTGAAGCTTTCTTT	CASSLLEDTEAFF	TRBJ1-1	.	few	TRBV7-9
TGCGCCAGCAGCCAAGACCCAAGCTCCTACAATGAGCAGTTCTTC	CASSQDPSSYNEQFF	TRBJ2-1	.	few	TRBV4-1
TGCGCCAGCAGTCAATCAACTTCCAGGAGGGGGCAAGAGGACTATGGCTACACCTTC	CASSQSTSRRGQEDYGYTF	TRBJ1-2	TRBD1	.	TRBV23-1
TGTGCCAGCAGTCTAATCCGGGACAGGGGGCCCAACGAGCAGTACTTC	CASSLIRDRGPNEQYF	TRBJ2-7	TRBD1	.	TRBV27
TGTGCTAGTGGTTCCCCAACACTCGAGTTCTTC	CASGSPTLEFF	TRBJ2-1	.	.	TRBV12-5
TGTGCCAGCAGCCTCCGTTGGGGCTACAATGAGCAGTTCTTC	CASSLRWGYNEQFF	TRBJ2-1	.	.	TRBV11-2
TGCGCCAGCAGCTCTTCTTCCTACGAGCAGTACTTC	CASSSSSYEQYF	TRBJ2-7	.	.	TRBV5-1
TGCGCCAGCAGCTTTACAGCCTGGGACATCCACACTGAAGCTTTCTTT	CASSFTAWDIHTEAFF	TRBJ1-1	.	.	TRBV5-1
TGTGCCAGCAGCCAACAGGGCCTTGGCGAGCAGTACTTC	CASSQQGLGEQYF	TRBJ2-7	.	once	TRBV14
TGTGCCAGCAGTTTTGTAGGCGGGACCGAAGAGACCCAGTACTTC	CASSFVGGTEETQYF	TRBJ2-5	.	few	TRBV28
TGTGCCAGCAGCTTATTCGAACAGGGGGCGGGTGAGACCCAGTACTTC	CASSLFEQGAGETQYF	TRBJ2-5	TRBD1	.	TRBV7-8
TGTGCCAGCAGCCCTAGCGGGGGGGTCGCAGATACGCAGTATTTT	CASSPSGGVADTQYF	TRBJ2-3	TRBD2	.	TRBV7-3
TGCGCCAGCAGCTTTGCCACTAGCGGGGGAGGAGAGACCCAGTACTTC	CASSFATSGGGETQYF	TRBJ2-5	TRBD2	.	TRBV5-1
TGCAGCGTTGATCCCGGAGGGGACCTCTATGGCTACACCTTC	CSVDPGGDLYGYTF	TRBJ1-2	.	.	TRBV29-1
TGTGCTAGTGGACGGGACCACGGGGAGCAGTTCTTC	CASGRDHGEQFF	TRBJ2-1	.	.	TRBV12-5
TGCGCCAGCACCCGGGACCGTAAAGTCGACGAGCAGTACTTC	CASTRDRKVDEQYF	TRBJ2-7	.	.	TRBV23-1
TGCAGCGTTTTTCGGCTGGGAGAGACCCAGTACTTC	CSVFRLGETQYF	TRBJ2-5	.	.	TRBV29-1
TGTGCCAGCAGTGAGTATGGTCAAGAGACCCAGTACTTC	CASSEYGQETQYF	TRBJ2-5	.	.	TRBV25-1
TGTGCCAGCAGCTTAGGACAGGGTAGCTCCTACGAGCAGTACTTC	CASSLGQGSSYEQYF	TRBJ2-7	TRBD1	.	TRBV9
TGTGCCAGCAGCGTTACAGGGACAGATACGCAGTATTTT	CASSVTGTDTQYF	TRBJ2-3	.	.	TRBV7-6
TGTGCCATCAGTCCAACCGCTGGGGGATCGACAGATACGCAGTATTTT	CAISPTAGGSTDTQYF	TRBJ2-3	.	.	TRBV10-3
TGTGCCAGCAGCTTAGACTGGAACACCGGGGAGCTGTTTTTT	CASSLDWNTGELFF	TRBJ2-2	.	.	TRBV7-3
TGCAGCGTTGAGACGGAGTACAGCTTCCTTACAGATACGCAGTATTTT	CSVETEYSFLTDTQYF	TRBJ2-3	.	few	TRBV29-1
TGTGCCGATGGGACAGGCATTACCACCGGGGAGCTGTTTTTT	CADGTGITTGELFF	TRBJ2-2	TRBD1	.	TRBV7-9
TGTGCCAGCAGTTACTCCGGGGGATATGGCTACACCTTC	CASSYSGGYGYTF	TRBJ1-2	.	.	TRBV6-5
TGTGCCAGCAGTTTATTACCGACAGGGATAAACTACGAGCAGTACTTC	CASSLLPTGINYEQYF	TRBJ2-7	TRBD1	.	TRBV27
TGTGCCATCATGGACAGGGGGCCTAACACAGATACGCAGTATTTT	CAIMDRGPNTDTQYF	TRBJ2-3	TRBD1	few	TRBV10-3
TGCAGCGTTGAAGTGTCAGGAAAACTGTTTTTT	CSVEVSGKLFF	TRBJ1-4	.	.	TRBV29-1